This passage covers 13 T cell receptor beta chains from one sample sequenced in a study of cytomegalovirus exposure and HLA in healthy donors (dated by TCRdb to the late 2010s). The library was generated by the immunoSEQ multiplex PCR assay. For the multiplex PCR, a mixture combining 60 forward primers for TCR Vbeta segments and 13 reverse primers for TCR Jbeta segments was used. TCRdb mirrors the immuneACCESS table, restricted to in-frame sequences. Some clones are absent from its copies; in checked studies, under half trace to an unresolved V gene, and the reason for the others is unknown. Across this sample there are 150,000 to 200,000 clones, with roughly 75% seen only once. The top ten constitute around 2.4% of the sample. Sequenced: PBMCs. The receptor source for this set is a female donor in good health and CMV-seronegative.

The chain is built from TRBV29-1 and TRBJ1-5; 7 bases agree with TRBD1. V lost 6 bases to trimming and J lost 7 bases; unmatched junction nucleotides: 9. This CDR3 has 13 amino acids. Germline CDR1 SQVTM, CDR2 ANQGSEA. CDR3 DNA sequence: TGCAGCGTATCAACAGGGGTGGGGCAGCCCCAGCATTTT. Its protein product is CSVSTGVGQPQHF.

In its sample, this clone was seen a few times. The chain joins TRBV6-4 to TRBJ2-2, with TRBD1 identical over 10 bases. The CDR3 is 14 amino acids. The V segment lost 2 bases and the J segment 6 bases; nucleotides outside the gene matches: 0. Germline V gene lookup returns CDR1 MRHNA and CDR2 SNTAGT. The DNA for the CDR3 is TGTGCCAGCAGTGACGGACAGGGGGCCGGGGAGCTGTTTTTT. Protein product: CASSDGQGAGELFF.

The genes are TRBV4-3 and TRBJ1-1; 7 bases line up with TRBD1. CDR1 LGHNA and CDR2 YSLEER come from the germline V gene. The CDR3 is 16 residues long. The V gene end was trimmed by 1 base and the J gene end by 3 bases; junction bases not matched to a gene: 8. The CDR3 nucleotides are TGCGCCAGCAGCCAAGCACAACAGGGGAGAGACACTGAAGCTTTCTTT. This encodes CASSQAQQGRDTEAFF.

The chain employs TRBV9 and TRBJ2-7; perhaps TRBD2 as D (6 bases). CDR1 is SGDLS, CDR2 YYNGEE, per germline. CDR3 length: 15 residues. The V end was cut by 5 bases, the J end by 0 bases, with 15 bases between. CDR3 DNA: TGTGCCAGCAGGGAGACTAGTTCGAGCTCCTACGAGCAGTACTTC. As protein: CASRETSSSSYEQYF.

This rearrangement joins TRBV6-4 to TRBJ1-6; possibly TRBD1 for D (5 bases). CDR1 is MRHNA and CDR2 is SNTAGT in the germline V gene. The V end was cut by 0 bases, the J end by 12 bases, with 6 bases between. This CDR3 has 12 amino acids. The CDR3, as DNA: TGTGCCAGCAGTGACTCAAGGGGACCCCTCCACTTT. Protein sequence: CASSDSRGPLHF.

The V call is TRBV27, the J call TRBJ1-2, with 9 bases identical to TRBD1. Germline assignment: CDR1 MNHEY and CDR2 SMNVEV (reference sequence). There are 15 residues in the CDR3. With 7 bases clipped from V and 0 bases from J, the junction kept 6 bases outside the gene matches. The CDR3 sequence is CASTSGTGSNYGYTF. The CDR3 DNA is TGTGCCAGCACCTCCGGGACAGGGTCTAACTATGGCTACACCTTC.

The V gene is TRBV4-2, the J gene TRBJ2-7; 7 bases match TRBD2. With 4 bases clipped from V and 2 bases from J, the junction kept 8 bases outside the gene matches. CDR3 size: 15 residues. CDR1 and CDR2 (germline): LGHNA, YNFKEQ. CDR3 protein: CASSPGLAEPYEQYF. The CDR3 DNA is TGTGCCAGCAGCCCCGGGCTAGCGGAACCCTACGAGCAGTACTTC.

The chain recombines TRBV30 with TRBJ1-5; D is ambiguous. V was pared by 4 bases and J by 1 base, with 8 bases between. CDR1 and CDR2 (germline): GTSNPN, SVGIG (reference sequence). The CDR3 is made up of 13 amino acids. CDR3 nucleotides: TGTGCCTGGAACAGCCAAAGCAATCAGCCCCAGCATTTT. Encoded protein: CAWNSQSNQPQHF.

This CDR3 is CASSLQGAVQQETQYF. CDR3 DNA: TGTGCCAGCAGCTTGCAGGGGGCGGTTCAGCAAGAGACCCAGTACTTC. V usage is TRBV5-6 and J usage is TRBJ2-5, with 8 bases lining up with TRBD1. From germline, CDR1 is SGHDT and CDR2 YYEEEE. The CDR3 has 16 amino acids. V lost 1 base to trimming and J lost 2 bases; unmatched junction nucleotides: 7. The complete variable domain, with remaining parts taken from reference TRBV5-6 and TRBJ2-5, reads DAGVTQSPTHLIKTRGQQVTLRCSPKSGHDTVSWYQQALGQGPQFIFQYYEEEERQRGNFPDRFSGHQFPNYSSELNVNALLLGDSALYLCASSLQGAVQQETQYFGPGTRLLVL.

The chain joins TRBV4-1 to TRBJ2-5; D is ambiguous. Germline V CDR1 and CDR2: MGHRA, YSYEKL. The V and J ends lost 5 bases and 4 bases respectively, with 11 bases between them. The CDR3 totals 13 residues. Here the CDR3 DNA reads TGCGCCAGCAGCGGCACAGTCGGAGAGACCCAGTACTTC. Its protein product is CASSGTVGETQYF.

V gene TRBV5-1 combines with J gene TRBJ2-7, with D hard to call. The CDR3 covers 15 residues. The V gene's germline CDR1 is SGHRS and CDR2 YFSETQ. Trimming stripped 10 bases from V and 3 bases from J, with 23 bases between. The CDR3 reads CASRVAGAEVYEQYF. In DNA form, the CDR3 reads TGCGCCTCTCGGGTAGCTGGTGCAGAAGTCTACGAGCAGTACTTC.

This chain connects TRBV7-2 to TRBJ1-5; D is possibly TRBD1 (5 bases). Between the trimmed V and J ends, which lost 5 bases and 6 bases, there was a span of 14 bases. This CDR3 is built from 14 residues. Germline V lookup: CDR1 SGHTA, CDR2 FQGNSA. DNA for the CDR3: TGTGCCAGCAGCCCCCAGGGATACGGTCAGCCCCAGCATTTT. Translated, it gives CASSPQGYGQPQHF.

The V and J genes are TRBV6-1 and TRBJ2-3; no clear D gene. The CDR3 covers 13 residues. Trimming stripped 9 bases from V and 1 base from J, with 11 bases between. CDR1 and CDR2 (germline): MNHNS, SASEGT. CDR3 region: CASLWAGTDTQYF. DNA for the CDR3: TGTGCCAGTCTCTGGGCCGGCACAGATACGCAGTATTTT.